The clone carrying this T cell receptor beta chain was recorded many times. At one end the junction does not follow the germline gene, possibly because of a read error. The CDR3 extends over 17 amino acids. Germline V gives CDR1 SNHLY, CDR2 FYNNEI. The data were taken from a study of low-dose radiotherapy and immunotherapy resistance in tumors. Overall study: Cohort 2's total reached 13 Gy over 26 weeks, at 1 Gy per fraction every two weeks.

As to time point: before trial treatment. Advanced solid tumors without tumor-infiltrating lymphocytes were required for inclusion. First-strand cDNA relied on TRAV- and TRBV-specific primers spanning alpha and beta chains. TCR amplification involved about 18 PCR cycles with a constant-region primer and V-primer adapter. Following isolation, mRNA was amplified via in vitro transcription. TCRdb used MiXCR to reprocess the reads, holding one entry per CDR3 protein. This sample carries 70,000 to 90,000 distinct CDR3 sequences, 15% to 20% of them seen once, and the ten largest clones take less than 3%. The sequence came from a male donor with prostate cancer. V usage is TRBV2 and J usage is TRBJ2-3; TRBD2 matches at 11 bases. Source: PBMCs, taken before treatment. The CDR3 region has the DNA TGTGCCAGCAGGGAAGTCGGGACTAGCGGAGTCACAGATACGCAGTATTTT. Translated, it gives CASREVGTSGVTDTQYF.